The 23 T cell receptor beta chains below come from one sample, sequenced in a study of T-cell reconstitution after alpha-beta-depleted transplantation in children listed by TCRdb under 2016. Library preparation employed PCR. TCRdb lists the instrument as Illumina HiSeq 2500. TCR libraries were prepared with molecular barcoding, using unique molecular identifiers to normalize TCRbeta repertoire quantification. Using fastp at Q25 and MiXCR, TCRdb reprocessed the public reads and kept productive beta chains. Duplicate CDR3 protein sequences are folded into a single record with the most common DNA and genes. The table for this sample lists more than 200,000 distinct CDR3 sequences; approximately 9.9% of them were counted only once. The ten largest clones capture roughly 5.1% of the sample. The sample was PBMCs from the stem cell graft donor, taken from the stem cell graft. These receptors originate from a human donor who donated a stem cell graft to a child with SCID.

In its sample, this clonotype was seen many times. The CDR3 DNA is TGCAGTGCTAGAGAGGGGGGGGCGAACACCGGGGAGCTGTTTTTT. Translated, it gives CSAREGGANTGELFF. The chain uses TRBV20-1 and TRBJ2-2; 7 bases fit TRBD2. CDR1 DFQATT and CDR2 SNEGSKA come from the germline V gene (reference sequence). V was clipped by 0 bases and J by 0 bases; unmatched bases: 1. This CDR3 spans 15 amino acids.

The chain joins TRBV20-1 to TRBJ2-5; TRBD1 might be the D (6 bases). This CDR3 spans 16 amino acids. The germline V gene encodes CDR1 DFQATT and CDR2 SNEGSKA (reference sequence). CDR3: CCVGRQAGEFQETQYF. The CDR3 DNA reads as TGCTGCGTAGGTCGCCAGGCAGGGGAGTTCCAAGAGACCCAGTACTTC.

This clonotype was seen ten or more times. The rearrangement joins TRBV5-5 to TRBJ2-1; D is undetermined. This CDR3 contains 13 residues. The germline V and J ends were trimmed by 0 bases and 6 bases, with 7 bases remaining between them. Germline CDR1 SGHKS, CDR2 YYEKEE (reference sequence). The CDR3 coding sequence is TGTGCCAGCAGCTTGGGGCCCACCAATGAGCAGTTCTTC. It codes for CASSLGPTNEQFF.

This clonotype appeared many times. The rearrangement links TRBV10-3 to TRBJ2-6; TRBD1 matches at 7 bases. The CDR3 loop spans 16 amino acids. The J segment lost 0 bases and the V segment lost 2 bases, leaving 1 base of the junction unmatched. Per the germline V gene, CDR1 is ENHRY and CDR2 is SYGVKD. The CDR3 DNA follows: TGTGCCATCAGTGAGGGACAGGACTCTGGGGCCAACGTCCTGACTTTC. This sequence encodes CAISEGQDSGANVLTF.

The chain is built from TRBV5-1 and TRBJ1-4, with TRBD1 as a possible D gene (5 bases). This CDR3 comprises 13 residues. V lost 7 bases to trimming and J lost 10 bases, with 17 bases between them. The germline V gene encodes CDR1 SGHRS and CDR2 YFSETQ. In DNA, the CDR3 is TGCGCCAGCCGAGCCGGGACCGACGGAAAACTGTTTTTT. As protein: CASRAGTDGKLFF.

This clonotype was detected many times. This chain joins TRBV20-1 and TRBJ2-5, with D tentatively TRBD2 (5 bases). The germline V gene encodes CDR1 DFQATT and CDR2 SNEGSKA (reference sequence). V was trimmed by 5 bases and J by 5 bases, leaving 9 bases between them. The CDR3 has 11 residues. The CDR3 sequence is CSAGEWETQYF. The DNA for the CDR3 is TGCAGTGCTGGGGAGTGGGAGACCCAGTACTTC.

The CDR3 DNA is TGTGCCAGCAGCAAAGTGAAGGGGAGGAGGGCTAATCAGCCCCAGCATTTT. It is translated as CASSKVKGRRANQPQHF. The chain is built from TRBV21-1 and TRBJ1-5. TRBV21-1 counts as a pseudogene. The CDR3 is 17 amino acids.

There are many counts of this clonotype. The chain carries TRBV5-1 and TRBJ2-5; possibly TRBD1 or TRBD2 for D (5 bases each). V was shortened by 1 base and J by 2 bases, with 12 bases between the two germline ends. Germline V gene sequence: CDR1 SGHRS, CDR2 YFSETQ. CDR3 length equals 15 residues. The CDR3: CASSLIGTEQETQYF. CDR3 DNA: TGCGCCAGCAGCTTGATCGGGACGGAACAAGAGACCCAGTACTTC.

This clonotype was picked up many times. V usage is TRBV20-1 and J usage is TRBJ2-7; D is ambiguous. Trimming took 3 bases from V and 0 from J, leaving 6 bases between them. CDR3 length equals 12 residues. Germline CDR1 is DFQATT and CDR2 is SNEGSKA (reference sequence). CDR3 sequence (DNA): TGCAGTGCTAGTACCACCTCCTACGAGCAGTACTTC. It specifies CSASTTSYEQYF.

This clonotype was recorded many times. The chain uses TRBV6-5 and TRBJ2-1; the D is unclear. Germline CDR1 is MNHEY and CDR2 is SVGAGI. V lost 4 bases and J lost 7, with 11 bases in between. CDR3 length: 13 amino acids. The CDR3 is CASSSGLFNEQFF. CDR3 nucleotide sequence: TGTGCCAGCAGTTCCGGCTTGTTTAATGAGCAGTTCTTC.

This clonotype was detected many times. The chain carries TRBV12-5 and TRBJ1-2; tentative D call: TRBD1 (5 bases). The CDR3 covers 14 residues. V lost 3 bases, J lost 1 base, and 9 bases lay in between. Germline CDR1 is LGHNT and CDR2 is FRNRAP. The CDR3 DNA follows: TGTGCTAGTGGTTTTGGGGGTCGTAACTATGGCTACACCTTC. This encodes CASGFGGRNYGYTF.

This clonotype was detected many times. This chain links TRBV5-6 with TRBJ2-4, with 9 positions matching TRBD1. The CDR3 has 15 residues. The junction had 12 bases not matched to a gene; V was cut back by 5 bases and J by 9 bases. Per the germline V gene, CDR1 is SGHDT and CDR2 is YYEEEE. Here the CDR3 reads CASSEQGARVRIQYF. For the CDR3, the DNA is TGTGCCAGCAGTGAACAGGGGGCGAGAGTACGCATTCAGTACTTC.

This clonotype showed up many times. This sequence joins TRBV28 and TRBJ1-6; D is perhaps TRBD1 (6 bases). The germline CDR1 and CDR2 sequences are MDHEN and SYDVKM. Trimming left V 4 bases short and J 5 bases short, with 15 bases between. The CDR3 contains 16 residues. This CDR3 reads CASSSLGRGDNSPLHF. In DNA form, the CDR3 reads TGTGCCAGCAGTTCCCTGGGGAGGGGGGATAATTCACCCCTCCACTTT.

This clonotype was seen ten or more times. The rearrangement links TRBV29-1 to TRBJ1-1; TRBD1 matches at 7 bases. Looked up from germline, CDR1 is SQVTM and CDR2 is ANQGSEA. The CDR3 is 16 amino acids. The V and J ends lost 4 bases and 4 bases, in that order; junction bases with no gene match: 15. The DNA for the CDR3 is TGCAGCGTTGGGGGGCCCCCTCGGACAGGCAGCACTGAAGCTTTCTTT. Its protein product is CSVGGPPRTGSTEAFF.

This clonotype was detected ten times or more. The gene calls are TRBV2 and TRBJ2-5, with 8 bases lining up with TRBD2. Unmatched junction bases numbered 10, after V lost 6 bases and J lost 1 base. Germline CDR1 is SNHLY and CDR2 is FYNNEI. The CDR3 is 16 residues long. CDR3 in amino acids: CASRPLLAGSQETQYF. DNA for the CDR3: TGTGCCAGCAGGCCCCTTTTAGCGGGGTCCCAAGAGACCCAGTACTTC.

This clonotype was seen many times. The chain recombines TRBV2 with TRBJ1-2; 7 bases align to TRBD1. The trim removed 10 bases at V and 4 bases at J, leaving 6 bases unmatched. This CDR3 is 12 amino acids long. Germline lookup yields CDR1 SNHLY and CDR2 FYNNEI. The CDR3 protein is CATPTGAYGYTF. In DNA form, the CDR3 reads TGTGCCACCCCTACAGGGGCCTATGGCTACACCTTC.

This clonotype was detected ten times or more. The gene calls are TRBV4-3 and TRBJ2-1; D is perhaps TRBD1 or TRBD2 (6 bases each). The CDR3 covers 16 residues. The V end lost 2 bases, the J end lost 2 bases, and 13 bases lay between the germline ends. Germline loops: CDR1 LGHNA, CDR2 YSLEER. The CDR3 region is CASSQQGRGPYNEQFF. CDR3 nucleotide sequence: TGCGCCAGCAGCCAACAGGGGCGGGGACCCTACAATGAGCAGTTCTTC.

The table lists this clonotype with many counts. This chain uses TRBV20-1 with TRBJ1-1, with TRBD1 identical over 7 bases. The germline gives CDR1 DFQATT, CDR2 SNEGSKA (reference sequence). The CDR3 is 14 residues long. The J segment lost 2 bases and the V segment lost 6 bases, leaving 9 bases of the junction unmatched. CDR3 amino acids: CSAPRTGGNTEAFF. Here the CDR3 DNA reads TGCAGTGCCCCGAGGACAGGTGGAAACACTGAAGCTTTCTTT.

This clonotype was detected many times. The chain couples TRBV11-2 to TRBJ2-6; 7 bases map to TRBD2. This CDR3 spans 18 amino acids. CDR1 is SGHAT, CDR2 FQNNGV, per germline. V was pared by 4 bases and J by 1 base, with 10 bases of the junction left unmatched. This chain's CDR3 is CASSSVLGGISGANVLTF. CDR3 DNA: TGTGCCAGCAGCTCAGTGTTGGGGGGGATATCTGGGGCCAACGTCCTGACTTTC.

The table lists this clonotype with many counts. This chain joins TRBV25-1 and TRBJ2-5; tentatively, D is TRBD2 (6 bases). The CDR3 totals 16 residues. In germline, CDR1 is MGHDK, CDR2 SYGVNS. Trimming shortened V by 5 bases and J by 2 bases, and 18 bases separated the two germline ends. CDR3 residues: CASSPPGTGHQETQYF. The CDR3 DNA sequence: TGTGCCAGCAGTCCCCCCGGGACTGGACATCAAGAGACCCAGTACTTC.

This clonotype showed up many times. The chain employs TRBV7-9 and TRBJ1-6, with D unclear. The CDR3 is 16 amino acids. Germline CDR1 SEHNR, CDR2 FQNEAQ (reference sequence). V lost 7 bases and J lost 0, with 13 bases in between. CDR3 region: CASKRAGSSYNSPLHF. Written as DNA, the CDR3 is TGTGCCAGCAAAAGGGCCGGGAGCTCCTATAATTCACCCCTCCACTTT. Looking up the rest from reference TRBV7-9 and TRBJ1-6 gives the full variable domain: DTGVSQNPRHKITKRGQNVTFRCDPISEHNRLYWYRQTLGQGPEFLTYFQNEAQLEKSRLLSDRFSAERPKGSFSTLEIQRTEQGDSAMYLCASKRAGSSYNSPLHFGNGTRLTVT.

This clonotype showed up many times. The chain joins TRBV7-9 to TRBJ2-7; D is undetermined. The CDR3 loop spans 12 amino acids. Germline V gene sequence: CDR1 SEHNR, CDR2 FQNEAQ (reference sequence). V was trimmed by 2 bases and J by 3 bases, leaving 5 bases between them. CDR3 protein: CASSLKGYEQYF. For the CDR3, the DNA is TGTGCCAGCAGCTTAAAAGGCTACGAGCAGTACTTC.

In its sample, this clonotype was seen many times. The chain combines TRBV12-3 or TRBV12-4 with TRBJ1-4, with 9 bases identical to TRBD1. The CDR3 is 14 residues long. The V and J ends lost 5 bases and 8 bases, in that order; junction bases with no gene match: 6. CDR3 sequence (DNA): TGTGCCAGCAGTCCGGGACAGGGTGTGGAAAAACTGTTTTTT. This gives the protein CASSPGQGVEKLFF.